The 27 T cell receptor beta chains given below trace back to one sample, sequenced in a study of beta chain features in type 1 diabetes. What was sequenced were expressed TCRB transcripts, since all of the isolated RNA had been reverse transcribed. Produced via immunoSEQ multiplex PCR; TCRdb's table is partial and in-frame only. This sample has more than 300,000 clones, with around 12% found just once. No antigens are known for them. General study points: In every one of the four CD4+ subsets, TCRB CDR3s were moderately but significantly shorter in Type 1 diabetes patients.

The sample taken for sequencing was naive CD4+ T cells from blood. The receptors here all came from a young woman with type 1 diabetes.

This chain connects TRBV14 to TRBJ1-1, with no clear D. Germline V gives CDR1 SGHDN, CDR2 FVKESK. V was cut by 5 bases and J by 1 base, with 8 bases left in between. The CDR3 contains 13 residues. The CDR3 loop reads CASSKWQNTEAFF. The CDR3 DNA follows: TGTGCCAGCAGCAAATGGCAGAACACTGAAGCTTTCTTT.

This chain joins TRBV7-6 and TRBJ2-3; possibly TRBD2 for D (6 bases). CDR1 and CDR2 (germline): SGHVS, FNYEAQ. Trimming took 5 bases from V and 1 from J, leaving 13 bases between them. There are 15 residues in the CDR3. The DNA of the CDR3 is TGTGCCAGCAGCAGAGCCGGGACTGGCACAGATACGCAGTATTTT. Protein product: CASSRAGTGTDTQYF. The full variable domain, its missing parts supplied by reference TRBV7-6 and TRBJ2-3, is GAGVSQSPRYKVTKRGQDVALRCDPISGHVSLYWYRQALGQGPEFLTYFNYEAQQDKSGLPNDRFSAERPEGSISTLTIQRTEQRDSAMYRCASSRAGTGTDTQYFGPGTRLTVL.

This clone was seen more than once but under ten times. The chain joins TRBV4-3 to TRBJ2-7; 7 bases fit TRBD1. CDR1 is LGHNA, CDR2 YSLEER, per germline. This CDR3 spans 16 amino acids. V lost 5 bases and J lost 5; bases outside the gene matches: 15. The CDR3 protein is CASSASSGRGLDEQYF. CDR3 DNA: TGCGCCAGCAGCGCTTCCTCGGGAAGGGGGCTCGACGAGCAGTACTTC.

The chain carries TRBV18 and TRBJ2-5; TRBD1 agrees at 12 bases. This CDR3 has 17 amino acids. Per the germline V gene, CDR1 is KGHSH and CDR2 is LQKENI. The V and J ends lost 3 bases and 4 bases, in that order; junction bases with no gene match: 9. The CDR3, as DNA: TGTGCCAGCTCACCCCGGCCATCGGGACAGGGGGCAGAGACCCAGTACTTC. Its protein is CASSPRPSGQGAETQYF.

The chain joins TRBV19 to TRBJ1-3; the D is unclear. CDR3 length: 14 residues. V lost 7 bases, J lost 0 bases, and 10 bases lay in between. The germline V gene has CDR1 LNHDA and CDR2 SQIVND (reference sequence). The CDR3 DNA is TGTGCCAGTATGGGGAGTTCCTCTGGAAACACCATATATTTT. Its translation: CASMGSSSGNTIYF.

The chain joins TRBV6-4 to TRBJ1-2; unclear D gene. CDR1 and CDR2 from the germline V gene are MRHNA and SNTAGT. Between the trimmed V and J ends, which lost 6 bases and 1 base, there was a span of 15 bases. The CDR3 sequence is 15 residues long. CDR3 bases: TGTGCCAGCAGGCCCACGGGGTTGGGTAACTATGGCTACACCTTC. It encodes CASRPTGLGNYGYTF.

This clone was seen more than once but under ten times. The chain combines TRBV29-1 with TRBJ1-2; unclear D gene. Germline values: CDR1 SQVTM, CDR2 ANQGSEA. Trimming removed 1 base from V and 4 bases from J, with 13 bases in between. The CDR3 is made up of 14 amino acids. This CDR3 is CSVEVSVAGYGYTF. The CDR3 nucleotides read TGCAGCGTTGAAGTTTCTGTGGCGGGCTATGGCTACACCTTC. Combining the CDR3 with reference TRBV29-1 and TRBJ1-2 gives the whole variable domain SAVISQKPSRDICQRGTSLTIQCQVDSQVTMMFWYRQQPGQSLTLIATANQGSEATYESGFVIDKFPISRPNLTFSTLTVSNMSPEDSSIYLCSVEVSVAGYGYTFGSGTRLTVV.

The chain uses TRBV30 and TRBJ2-1, with a weak D call TRBD1 (6 bases). V gave up 4 bases and J gave up 14 bases, with 21 bases separating them. Germline CDR1 GTSNPN, CDR2 SVGIG (reference sequence). The CDR3 sequence is 13 residues long. The CDR3 DNA is TGTGCCTGGACCGGACGAGGGGGTGCAAGGGAGTTCTTC. Residues: CAWTGRGGAREFF.

This clone was seen only a few times. This rearrangement joins TRBV18 to TRBJ1-1; D possibly corresponds to TRBD1 (5 bases). Germline CDR1 KGHSH, CDR2 LQKENI. Between the trimmed V and J ends, which lost 3 bases and 4 bases, there was a span of 18 bases. This CDR3 contains 16 residues. The DNA for the CDR3 is TGTGCCAGCTCACCGGCGGGGCCCCCCGGAGCCACTGAAGCTTTCTTT. Translating it yields CASSPAGPPGATEAFF.

This chain links TRBV6-1 with TRBJ2-2, with 9 bases that match TRBD1. Trimming cost V 6 bases and J 3 bases; bases outside gene matches: 2. CDR1 is MNHNS and CDR2 is SASEGT in the germline V gene. The length of the CDR3 is 14 residues. The CDR3 reads CASRGQGYTGELFF. In DNA, the CDR3 is TGTGCCAGCAGGGGACAGGGATACACCGGGGAGCTGTTTTTT.

This chain joins TRBV7-8 and TRBJ2-3; maybe TRBD2 (7 bases). CDR1 is SGHVS, CDR2 FQNEAQ, per germline. The CDR3 covers 16 residues. V shed 5 bases and J shed 8 bases, with 23 bases lying between them. CDR3 sequence reads: CASSTKGGGLPGTQYF. The CDR3 DNA reads as TGTGCCAGCAGCACCAAGGGAGGGGGACTCCCCGGTACGCAGTATTTT.

The table lists this clone with a few counts. The rearrangement links TRBV6-5 to TRBJ2-7, with 9 nucleotides matching TRBD1. The CDR3 contains 14 residues. The junction had 3 bases not matched to a gene; V was cut back by 2 bases and J by 4 bases. CDR1 is MNHEY and CDR2 is SVGAGI in the germline V gene. The CDR3 DNA follows: TGTGCCAGCAGTTACCTGACAGGGGGGTACGAGCAGTACTTC. Protein product: CASSYLTGGYEQYF.

DNA for the CDR3: TGTGCCTGGAGTGTAAACCAGGGGGCGGTGACCCAGTACTTC. It yields the protein CAWSVNQGAVTQYF. V gene TRBV30 combines with J gene TRBJ2-5; 8 nucleotides align to TRBD1. Germline V gives CDR1 GTSNPN, CDR2 SVGIG (reference sequence). V lost 0 bases, J lost 7 bases, and 7 bases stayed unmatched. The CDR3 has 14 residues.

The chain links TRBV2 to TRBJ2-7, with TRBD1 matching over 9 bases. Germline-derived CDR1 and CDR2 are SNHLY and FYNNEI. CDR3 length equals 13 residues. The V and J ends lost 10 bases and 3 bases, in that order; junction bases with no gene match: 7. CDR3 protein: CATGRDRVYEQYF. The CDR3 DNA reads TGTGCCACCGGGCGGGACAGGGTCTACGAGCAGTACTTC.

The V and J genes are TRBV18 and TRBJ2-5; D is uncertain. There are 13 residues in the CDR3. Between the trimmed V and J ends, which lost 0 bases and 2 bases, there was a span of 4 bases. Germline V CDR1 and CDR2: KGHSH, LQKENI. CDR3 nucleotides: TGTGCCAGCTCACCACCCGTTCAAGAGACCCAGTACTTC. This translates into CASSPPVQETQYF. The full variable domain, its missing parts supplied by reference TRBV18 and TRBJ2-5, is NAGVMQNPRHLVRRRGQEARLRCSPMKGHSHVYWYRQLPEEGLKFMVYLQKENIIDESGMPKERFSAEFPKEGPSILRIQQVVRGDSAAYFCASSPPVQETQYFGPGTRLLVL.

A few counts support this clone. The chain has TRBV4-3 and TRBJ1-1; no definite D call. Germline assignment: CDR1 LGHNA and CDR2 YSLEER. V lost 2 bases to trimming and J lost 4 bases, with 14 bases between them. The CDR3 runs to 15 residues. The CDR3 sequence is CASSQLTQAGTEAFF. Written as DNA, the CDR3 is TGCGCCAGCAGCCAACTGACCCAAGCGGGCACTGAAGCTTTCTTT.

This clone was seen a handful of times. The chain carries TRBV2 and TRBJ2-3, with 10 positions matching TRBD2. V shed 7 bases, J shed 10 bases, and the junction held 14 bases outside the gene matches. The germline CDR1 and CDR2 sequences are SNHLY and FYNNEI. CDR3 length: 15 amino acids. The CDR3 DNA follows: TGTGCCAGCACTAGGACTAGCGGAGGCGACGTTTCGCAGTATTTT. Protein product: CASTRTSGGDVSQYF.

The rearrangement uses TRBV28 and TRBJ2-7, with TRBD2 as a possible D gene (6 bases). CDR3 length equals 15 residues. V was cut by 6 bases and J by 7 bases, with 22 bases left in between. Germline loops: CDR1 MDHEN, CDR2 SYDVKM. The DNA of the CDR3 is TGTGCCAGCAGCAAGAGATTGGGCGGAGGGACGGAGCAGTACTTC. Protein product: CASSKRLGGGTEQYF.

This clone was seen a few times. This rearrangement joins TRBV9 to TRBJ1-4; D is possibly TRBD1 (6 bases). V lost 4 bases and J lost 0, with 7 bases in between. This CDR3 has 14 residues. Germline V CDR1 and CDR2: SGDLS, YYNGEE. Here the CDR3 reads CASSPGATNEKLFF. Written as DNA, the CDR3 is TGTGCCAGCAGCCCAGGGGCAACTAATGAAAAACTGTTTTTT.

This clone was counted between two and nine times. Written as DNA, the CDR3 is TGTGCCACCAGCAGAGATCCGGGGGATGGCTACACCTTC. It translates to CATSRDPGDGYTF. The chain is built from TRBV15 and TRBJ1-2; TRBD1 might be the D (5 bases). Germline CDR1 is LNHNV and CDR2 is YYDKDF (reference sequence). V was pared by 0 bases and J by 6 bases, with 8 bases between. This CDR3 has 13 residues.

This clone has just a few counts. V is TRBV30 and J is TRBJ1-3; D gene unclear. This CDR3 comprises 13 residues. Germline V gene data show CDR1 as GTSNPN and CDR2 as SVGIG (reference sequence). Trimming took off 3 bases at V and 0 bases at J, with 6 bases between the two ends. CDR3 sequence reads: CAWSISSGNTIYF. The CDR3 nucleotides are TGTGCCTGGAGCATCAGCTCTGGAAACACCATATATTTT.

This clone showed up just a few times. CDR3 bases: TGTGCCAGCAGCCCGGGACAGTCTTATGGCTACACCTTC. Residues: CASSPGQSYGYTF. The J gene is TRBJ1-2, the V gene TRBV6-5, with 7 bases lining up with TRBD1. V lost 6 bases, J lost 5 bases, and 6 bases stayed unmatched. CDR3 length equals 13 residues. From germline, CDR1 is MNHEY and CDR2 SVGAGI.

This clone was seen more than once but under ten times. J is TRBJ2-7 and V is TRBV5-6, with D maybe TRBD1 (5 bases). V gave up 0 bases and J gave up 2 bases, with 9 bases separating them. Germline V gene lookup returns CDR1 SGHDT and CDR2 YYEEEE. The CDR3 loop spans 14 amino acids. The CDR3 protein is CASSLAAGPYEQYF. CDR3 coding DNA: TGTGCCAGCAGCTTGGCAGCAGGGCCCTACGAGCAGTACTTC.

The V call is TRBV7-9, the J call TRBJ2-2; D may be TRBD2 (6 bases). The CDR3 is made up of 15 amino acids. The V end lost 3 bases, the J end lost 3 bases, and 11 bases lay between the germline ends. Per germline, CDR1 SEHNR and CDR2 FQNEAQ (reference sequence). As DNA, the CDR3 is TGTGCCAGCAGCTTTGATGGGAGGCACACCGGGGAGCTGTTTTTT. Protein product: CASSFDGRHTGELFF. Combining the CDR3 with reference TRBV7-9 and TRBJ2-2 gives the whole variable domain DTGVSQNPRHKITKRGQNVTFRCDPISEHNRLYWYRQTLGQGPEFLTYFQNEAQLEKSRLLSDRFSAERPKGSFSTLEIQRTEQGDSAMYLCASSFDGRHTGELFFGEGSRLTVL.

In this sample, this clone turned up a few times. The chain employs TRBV2 and TRBJ2-1, with 12 bases fitting TRBD1. The CDR3 loop spans 15 amino acids. The V gene end was trimmed by 2 bases and the J gene end by 8 bases; junction bases not matched to a gene: 4. Germline lookup yields CDR1 SNHLY and CDR2 FYNNEI. The CDR3 spells CASSELGQGAYEQFF. CDR3 coding DNA: TGTGCCAGCAGTGAATTGGGACAGGGGGCTTATGAGCAGTTCTTC.

This clone was seen more than once but under ten times. The V gene is TRBV10-2, the J gene TRBJ2-7; 13 nucleotides agree with TRBD2. V shed 0 bases, J shed 2 bases, and the junction held 1 base outside the gene matches. The CDR3 spans 16 residues. The germline gives CDR1 WSHSY, CDR2 SAAADI. DNA of the CDR3: TGCGCCAGCAGTGAGTCGGGACTAGCGGGGCCCTACGAGCAGTACTTC. Translating gives CASSESGLAGPYEQYF.

The sample holds a few counts of this clone. This chain uses TRBV28 with TRBJ2-1; the match to TRBD2 covers 7 bases. Germline trimming cut 5 bases from V and 9 bases from J; bases unmatched to any gene: 7. Germline-derived CDR1 and CDR2 are MDHEN and SYDVKM. This CDR3 has 13 residues. The CDR3 DNA is TGTGCCAGCAGTGGGGGGGGTCCAGGTGAGCAGTTCTTC. Its translation: CASSGGGPGEQFF. The full variable domain, its missing parts supplied by reference TRBV28 and TRBJ2-1, is DVKVTQSSRYLVKRTGEKVFLECVQDMDHENMFWYRQDPGLGLRLIYFSYDVKMKEKGDIPEGYSVSREKKERFSLILESASTNQTSMYLCASSGGGPGEQFFGPGTRLTVL.